This entry lists 3 T cell receptor beta chains sequenced from one sample in a study of T cell repertoires in breast cancer. A second nested PCR with blocking oligonucleotides suppressed unpaired genes. TCRdb re-analysed the emulsion pairing reads in MiXCR, keeping a single row per CDR3 protein. The sample yields about 40,000 distinct CDR3 sequences, less than 55% seen once. The expanded emulsion RT-PCR method captured paired alpha and beta chains from CD8+ T cells. The material sequenced was CD8+ T cells. The receptors originated from a pool of human donors with breast cancer or a healthy control (not recorded which).

In this sample, this clonotype turned up once. The junction departs from the called germline gene at one end, perhaps through a read error. The chain carries TRBV28 and TRBJ2-1, with D possibly being TRBD2 (6 bases). CDR3 length equals 15 residues. CDR1 is MDHEN and CDR2 is SYDVKM in the germline V gene. The CDR3, as DNA: TGTGCCAGCAGGCAGGGCGGGACGACCTACAGTGAGCAGTTCTTC. Translating it yields CASRQGGTTYSEQFF.

This clonotype has a count of ten or more. The chain combines TRBV4-1 with TRBJ1-2, with D perhaps TRBD1 (5 bases). Trimming cost V 2 bases and J 2 bases, with 12 bases left between them. Per the germline V gene, CDR1 is MGHRA and CDR2 is YSYEKL. There are 15 residues in the CDR3. The CDR3 loop is CASSQLKGHNYGYTF. For the CDR3, the DNA is TGCGCCAGCAGCCAACTGAAGGGGCACAACTATGGCTACACCTTC.

As to this clonotype: The CDR3 carries no conserved terminal phenylalanine or tryptophan, so it likely arises from a read error. The chain recombines TRBV20-1 with TRBJ1-1; perhaps TRBD1 as D (5 bases). The ends were cut back, 3 bases at V and 4 bases at J, with 12 bases in the middle. CDR3 length: 13 amino acids. CDR1 and CDR2 (germline): DFQATT, SNEGSKA (reference sequence). CDR3 sequence (DNA): TGCAGTGCTAGCCGACAGTCGGGCACTGAAGCTTTCCTT. It is translated as CSASRQSGTEAFL.